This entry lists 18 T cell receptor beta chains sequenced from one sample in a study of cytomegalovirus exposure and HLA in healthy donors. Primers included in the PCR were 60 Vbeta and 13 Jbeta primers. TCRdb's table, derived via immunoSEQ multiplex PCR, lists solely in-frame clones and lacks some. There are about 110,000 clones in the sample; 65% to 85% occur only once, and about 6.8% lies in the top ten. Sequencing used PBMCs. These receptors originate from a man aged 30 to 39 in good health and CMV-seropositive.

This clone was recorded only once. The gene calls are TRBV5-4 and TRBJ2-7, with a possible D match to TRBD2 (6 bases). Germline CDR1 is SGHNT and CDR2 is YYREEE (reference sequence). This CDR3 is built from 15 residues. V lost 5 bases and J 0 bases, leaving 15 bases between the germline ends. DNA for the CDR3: TGTGCCAGCAGTAAGCCGGGACTCATCTCCTACGAGCAGTACTTC. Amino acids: CASSKPGLISYEQYF.

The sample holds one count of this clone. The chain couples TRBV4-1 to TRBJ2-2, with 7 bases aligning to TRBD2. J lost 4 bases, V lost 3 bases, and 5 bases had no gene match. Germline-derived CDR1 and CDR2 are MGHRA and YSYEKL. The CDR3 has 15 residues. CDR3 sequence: CASSHRTRGTGELFF. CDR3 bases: TGCGCCAGCAGCCACAGGACTAGAGGCACCGGGGAGCTGTTTTTT.

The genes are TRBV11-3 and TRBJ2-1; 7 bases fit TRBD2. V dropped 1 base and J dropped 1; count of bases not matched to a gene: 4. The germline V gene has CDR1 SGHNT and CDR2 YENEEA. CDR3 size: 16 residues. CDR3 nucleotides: TGTGCCAGCAGCTTAGCGGGGGGTATTTCCTACAATGAGCAGTTCTTC. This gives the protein CASSLAGGISYNEQFF.

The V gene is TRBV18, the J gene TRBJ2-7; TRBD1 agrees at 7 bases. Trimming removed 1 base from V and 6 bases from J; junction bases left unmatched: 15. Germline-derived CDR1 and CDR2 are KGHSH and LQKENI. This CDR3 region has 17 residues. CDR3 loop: CASSPLPTGPVGLEQYF. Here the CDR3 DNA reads TGTGCCAGCTCACCACTCCCGACAGGGCCCGTCGGTCTCGAGCAGTACTTC.

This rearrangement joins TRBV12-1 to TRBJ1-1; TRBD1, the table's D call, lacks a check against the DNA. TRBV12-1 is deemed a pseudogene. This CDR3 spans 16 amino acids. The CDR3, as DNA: TGTGCCAGCAGCGCCCCCGGGACAGGGGGCCTCGGTGAGACTTTCTTT. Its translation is CASSAPGTGGLGETFF.

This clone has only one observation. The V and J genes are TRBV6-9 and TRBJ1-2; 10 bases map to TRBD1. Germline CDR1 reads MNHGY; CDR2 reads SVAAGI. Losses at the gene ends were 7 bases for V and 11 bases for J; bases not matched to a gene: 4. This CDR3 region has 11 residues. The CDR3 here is CASNRTGGYTF. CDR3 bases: TGTGCCAGCAACCGGACAGGGGGATACACCTTC.

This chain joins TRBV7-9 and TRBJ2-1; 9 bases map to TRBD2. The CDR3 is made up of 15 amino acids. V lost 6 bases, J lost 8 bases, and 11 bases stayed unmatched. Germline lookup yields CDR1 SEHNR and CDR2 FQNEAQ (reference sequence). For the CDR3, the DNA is TGTGCCAGCAGTCCGCGGGGGGGCTCTGGAGATGAGCAGTTCTTC. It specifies CASSPRGGSGDEQFF.

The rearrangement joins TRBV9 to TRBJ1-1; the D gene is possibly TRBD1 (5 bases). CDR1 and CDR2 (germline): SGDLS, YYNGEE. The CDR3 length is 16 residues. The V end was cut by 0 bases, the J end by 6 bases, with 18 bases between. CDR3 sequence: CASSVAKTDPWAEAFF. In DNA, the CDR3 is TGTGCCAGCAGCGTAGCAAAGACAGACCCTTGGGCTGAAGCTTTCTTT.

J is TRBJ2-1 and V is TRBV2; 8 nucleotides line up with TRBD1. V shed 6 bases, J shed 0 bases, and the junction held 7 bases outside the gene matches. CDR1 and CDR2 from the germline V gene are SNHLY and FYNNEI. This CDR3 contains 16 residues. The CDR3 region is CASRRQGPSSYNEQFF. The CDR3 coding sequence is TGTGCCAGCAGGAGACAGGGGCCAAGCTCCTACAATGAGCAGTTCTTC.

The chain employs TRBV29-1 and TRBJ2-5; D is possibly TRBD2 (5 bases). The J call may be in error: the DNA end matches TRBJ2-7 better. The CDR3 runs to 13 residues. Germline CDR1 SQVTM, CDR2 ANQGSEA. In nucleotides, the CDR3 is TGCAGCGTTGAAGTCGGGAAATCCTACGAGCAGTACTTC. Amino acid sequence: CSVEVGKSYEQYF.

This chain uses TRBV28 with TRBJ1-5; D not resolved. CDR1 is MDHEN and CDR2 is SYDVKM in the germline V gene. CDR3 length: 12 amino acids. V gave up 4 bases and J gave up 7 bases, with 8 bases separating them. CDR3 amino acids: CASSSSRQPQHF. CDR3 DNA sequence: TGTGCCAGCAGTTCGAGTCGCCAGCCCCAGCATTTT.

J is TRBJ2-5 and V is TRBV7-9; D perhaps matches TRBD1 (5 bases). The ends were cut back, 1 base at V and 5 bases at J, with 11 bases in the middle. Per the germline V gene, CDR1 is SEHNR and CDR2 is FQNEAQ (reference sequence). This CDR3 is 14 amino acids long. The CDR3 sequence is CASSLGTGSETQYF. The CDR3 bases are TGTGCCAGCAGCTTAGGCACAGGCTCGGAGACCCAGTACTTC.

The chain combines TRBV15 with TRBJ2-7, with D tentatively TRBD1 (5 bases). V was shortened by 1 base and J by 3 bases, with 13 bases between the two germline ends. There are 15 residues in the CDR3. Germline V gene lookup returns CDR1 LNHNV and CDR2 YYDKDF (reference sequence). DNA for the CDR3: TGTGCCACCAGCAGAGGAACAGGACCTGTCTACGAGCAGTACTTC. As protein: CATSRGTGPVYEQYF. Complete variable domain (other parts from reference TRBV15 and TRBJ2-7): DAMVIQNPRYQVTQFGKPVTLSCSQTLNHNVMYWYQQKSSQAPKLLFHYYDKDFNNEADTPDNFQSRRPNTSFCFLDIRSPGLGDTAMYLCATSRGTGPVYEQYFGPGTRLTVT.

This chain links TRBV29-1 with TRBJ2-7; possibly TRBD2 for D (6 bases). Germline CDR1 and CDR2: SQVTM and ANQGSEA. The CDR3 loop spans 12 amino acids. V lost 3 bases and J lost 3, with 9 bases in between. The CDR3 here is CSVDGGGYEQYF. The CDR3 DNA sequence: TGCAGCGTTGATGGGGGAGGCTACGAGCAGTACTTC.

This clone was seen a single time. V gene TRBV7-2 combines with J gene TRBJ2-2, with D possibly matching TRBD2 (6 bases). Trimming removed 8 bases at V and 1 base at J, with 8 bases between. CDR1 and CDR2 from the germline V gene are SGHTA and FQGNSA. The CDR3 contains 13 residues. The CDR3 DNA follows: TGTGCCAGCTTGGGACTGAACACCGGGGAGCTGTTTTTT. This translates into CASLGLNTGELFF.

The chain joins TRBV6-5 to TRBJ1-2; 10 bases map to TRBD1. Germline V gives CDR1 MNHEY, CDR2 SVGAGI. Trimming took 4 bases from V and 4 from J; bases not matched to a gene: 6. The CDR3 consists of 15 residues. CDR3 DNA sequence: TGTGCCAGCAGTTCTCGGGGGACAGGGGTCTATGGCTACACCTTC. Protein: CASSSRGTGVYGYTF.

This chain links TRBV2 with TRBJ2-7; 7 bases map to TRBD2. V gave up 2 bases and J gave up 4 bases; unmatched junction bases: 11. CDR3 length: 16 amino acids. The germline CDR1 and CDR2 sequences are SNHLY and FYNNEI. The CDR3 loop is CASSEWVAGLVYEQYF. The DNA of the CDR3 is TGTGCCAGCAGTGAATGGGTAGCGGGTTTGGTTTACGAGCAGTACTTC.

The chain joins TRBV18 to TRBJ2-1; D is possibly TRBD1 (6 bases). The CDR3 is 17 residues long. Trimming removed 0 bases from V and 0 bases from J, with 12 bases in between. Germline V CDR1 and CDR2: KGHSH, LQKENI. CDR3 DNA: TGTGCCAGCTCACCACCGTCTAGAGGGGGCTCCTACAATGAGCAGTTCTTC. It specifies CASSPPSRGGSYNEQFF.